The entry below gives a single T cell receptor beta chain sequence along with its context. The V and J ends lost 6 bases and 0 bases respectively, with 12 bases between them. Germline V gene lookup returns CDR1 SGHTA and CDR2 FQGNSA. CDR3 length equals 15 residues. This sample was taken from a study of T cell changes during pregnancy in multiple sclerosis. Profiled with immunoSEQ multiplex PCR; TCRdb holds only in-frame clones, not every one. Of some 48,000 clones in the sample, 92% were seen once. This rearrangement joins TRBV7-2 to TRBJ2-1, with a possible D match to TRBD2 (5 bases). This specimen was CD4+ T cells from peripheral blood mononuclear cells, taken after pregnancy. This clonotype was obtained from a female donor in good health, enrolled as a control in a pregnancy study. CDR3 sequence reads: CASRRTGLSYNEQFF. In DNA, the CDR3 is TGTGCCAGCAGGAGGACTGGCCTCTCCTACAATGAGCAGTTCTTC.